The entry that follows covers one TCR beta chain sequence. No antigen is known for it. The record originates from a study of glioma-infiltrating T cells after dendritic cell vaccination. Time point of the sample: after dendritic cell vaccination, including at tumor progression/relapse. This table comes from immunoSEQ multiplex PCR, and its TCRdb copy is limited to in-frame clones, with some not included. The sample holds 75,000 to 95,000 clones; 75% to 85% are singletons and the top ten take roughly 2.1%. Trimming pared 5 bases from V and 8 bases from J, leaving 18 bases between. The germline V gene has CDR1 LNHDA and CDR2 SQIVND (reference sequence). The CDR3 extends over 14 amino acids. Study conclusions and caveats: No direct clonality-survival link was found; a diverse polyclonal response may matter. Longer survival after dendritic cell vaccination followed higher pretreatment TIL content. Few patients contributed both blood and tumor specimens.

The receptor was derived from a human donor with glioblastoma. Sequenced here: blood, sampled after dendritic cell vaccination. This chain connects TRBV19 to TRBJ1-2; D remains unclear. The CDR3 loop is CASSSETGKWGYTF. Here the CDR3 DNA reads TGTGCCAGTAGTTCCGAGACGGGGAAATGGGGCTACACCTTC. Using reference TRBV19 and TRBJ1-2 for the parts outside the CDR3, the full variable domain is DGGITQSPKYLFRKEGQNVTLSCEQNLNHDAMYWYRQDPGQGLRLIYYSQIVNDFQKGDIAEGYSVSREKKESFPLTVTSAQKNPTAFYLCASSSETGKWGYTFGSGTRLTVV.